A single TCR beta chain is shown here with its context. What it recognizes is unknown. The V gene lost 3 bases and the J gene lost 7 bases, with 4 bases spanning the gap. Looked up from germline, CDR1 is SGHTA and CDR2 is FQGTGA. The CDR3 extends over 11 amino acids. The data belong to a study of identical twins. It was template switching that added a universal primer site, and there were unique molecular identifiers on the cDNA. TCRdb reanalysed the 5' RACE reads using MiXCR and keeps one entry per CDR3 protein. The profile shows about 260,000 distinct CDR3 sequences, roughly 7% of them singletons. The study's findings and limits: Instead of following the same donors, the conclusions were based on cross-sectional statistical analysis. For out-of-frame alpha sequences shared by twins, low generation probability was in excess.

These data also formed part of another study, on yellow fever vaccine responses in identical twins.

This chain connects TRBV7-3 to TRBJ1-5, with D uncertain. This TCR derives from a woman aged 18-29 years in good health. Sequences were obtained from memory (CD45RO+) T cells sorted from blood. As DNA, the CDR3 is TGTGCCAGCAGCTTCTGCCAGCCCCAGCATTTT. It translates to CASSFCQPQHF.